This T cell receptor beta chain was sequenced for a study of blood T cell repertoires in COVID-19. Study-wide context: PBMCs, B-cell-depleted T cells, or T cells were the source of the cDNA or gDNA that made up the material.

The germline V gene has CDR1 LNHDA and CDR2 SQIVND (reference sequence). Trimming took 6 bases from V and 2 from J; bases not matched to a gene: 4. The CDR3 length is 15 residues. Assay used: immunoSEQ multiplex PCR; TCRdb lists only in-frame clones, some missing. This repertoire shows around 220,000 clones, approximately 86% found once; its top ten account for 10%. Source material: peripheral blood. The TCR was taken from a woman aged 45 to 65 with COVID-19, enrolled during active disease. The rearrangement joins TRBV19 to TRBJ2-3, with 11 nucleotides matching TRBD2. The CDR3 protein is CASSRLAGTTDTQYF. DNA of the CDR3: TGTGCCAGTAGCCGACTAGCGGGGACCACAGATACGCAGTATTTT.